Listed below are T cell receptor beta chains from one sample, sequenced in a study of graft-versus-host responses after intestinal transplantation. Antigens for these TCRs are unknown. TCRdb's table, derived via immunoSEQ multiplex PCR, lists solely in-frame clones and lacks some. The repertoire holds fewer than 95,000 clones, with around 93% as singletons. The sample was unstimulated CD8+ T cells sorted from spleen or lymph node cells, taken before intestinal transplant. The receptors here all came from a human donor who received an intestinal transplant. Both conserved end residues are part of each CDR3. D genes are given only for firm matches. A row's size may be missing; if present it is once, few, many or a size class.

J: TRBJ2-7; D: TRBD1; V: TRBV7-9; size: NA; CDR3: CASSPTGQYYEQYF; DNA: TGTGCCAGCAGCCCGACGGGACAGTACTACGAGCAGTACTTC
J: TRBJ1-5; D: NA; V: TRBV7-8; size: NA; CDR3: CASSLEYSYNQPQHF; DNA: TGTGCCAGCAGCTTAGAGTATAGCTACAATCAGCCCCAGCATTTT
J: TRBJ1-1; D: TRBD1; V: TRBV19; size: NA; CDR3: CASSLGQGADTEAFF; DNA: TGTGCCAGTAGTCTGGGACAGGGGGCCGACACTGAAGCTTTCTTT
J: TRBJ1-1; D: NA; V: TRBV5-6; size: NA; CDR3: CASSHGGGVTEAFF; DNA: TGTGCCAGCAGCCACGGGGGGGGAGTCACTGAAGCTTTCTTT
J: TRBJ2-2; D: TRBD1; V: TRBV5-6; size: NA; CDR3: CASSIGQGYTGELFF; DNA: TGTGCCAGCAGCATAGGACAGGGCTACACCGGGGAGCTGTTTTTT
J: TRBJ1-5; D: TRBD1; V: TRBV6-4; size: NA; CDR3: CASSWGLGQGAYQPQHF; DNA: TGTGCCAGCAGTTGGGGACTGGGGCAGGGGGCTTATCAGCCCCAGCATTTT
J: TRBJ1-2; D: NA; V: TRBV7-3; size: NA; CDR3: CASSPNPTPSGGHTF; DNA: TGTGCCAGCAGCCCTAATCCCACACCGTCGGGGGGGCACACCTTC
J: TRBJ1-5; D: NA; V: TRBV2; size: NA; CDR3: CASREGPGRDQPQHF; DNA: TGTGCCAGCAGGGAGGGACCGGGCCGTGATCAGCCCCAGCATTTT
J: TRBJ1-1; D: NA; V: TRBV6-5; size: NA; CDR3: CASSYIQGYTEAFF; DNA: TGTGCCAGCAGTTACATACAGGGTTACACTGAAGCTTTCTTT
J: TRBJ2-7; D: TRBD2; V: TRBV6-1; size: once; CDR3: CASQEWREAPYEQYF; DNA: TGTGCCAGCCAAGAGTGGCGGGAGGCCCCCTACGAGCAGTACTTC
J: TRBJ1-1; D: NA; V: TRBV29-1; size: NA; CDR3: CSAIPGGRNPNTEAFF; DNA: TGCAGCGCCATCCCGGGGGGCAGGAACCCGAACACTGAAGCTTTCTTT
J: TRBJ1-5; D: NA; V: TRBV30; size: NA; CDR3: CAWSVRHHSNQPQHF; DNA: TGTGCCTGGAGTGTAAGACACCACAGCAATCAGCCCCAGCATTTT
J: TRBJ2-1; D: NA; V: TRBV4-1; size: NA; CDR3: CASSQDLDYYNEQFF; DNA: TGCGCCAGCAGCCAAGATTTGGACTACTACAATGAGCAGTTCTTC
J: TRBJ1-2; D: NA; V: TRBV4-1; size: NA; CDR3: CASSQPRTDGYTF; DNA: TGCGCCAGCAGCCAACCTAGGACAGATGGCTACACCTTC